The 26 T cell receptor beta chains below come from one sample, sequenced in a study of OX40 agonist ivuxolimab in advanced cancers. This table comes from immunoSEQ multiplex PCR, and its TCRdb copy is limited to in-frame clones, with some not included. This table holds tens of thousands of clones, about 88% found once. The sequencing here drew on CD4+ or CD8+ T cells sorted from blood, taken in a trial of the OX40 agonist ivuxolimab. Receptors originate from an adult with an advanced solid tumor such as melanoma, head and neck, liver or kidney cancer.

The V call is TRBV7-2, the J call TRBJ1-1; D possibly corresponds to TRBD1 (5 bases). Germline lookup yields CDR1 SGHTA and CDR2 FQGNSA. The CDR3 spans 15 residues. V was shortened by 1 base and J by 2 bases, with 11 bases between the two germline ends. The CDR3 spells CASSLGGQLNTEAFF. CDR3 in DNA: TGTGCCAGCAGCTTAGGCGGACAATTAAACACTGAAGCTTTCTTT.

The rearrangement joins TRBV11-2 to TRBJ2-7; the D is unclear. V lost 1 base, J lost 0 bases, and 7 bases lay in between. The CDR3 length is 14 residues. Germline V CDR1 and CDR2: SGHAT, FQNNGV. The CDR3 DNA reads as TGTGCCAGCAGCTTAGGGCAGCTCTCCTACGAGCAGTACTTC. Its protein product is CASSLGQLSYEQYF. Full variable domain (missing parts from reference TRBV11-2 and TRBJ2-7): EAGVAQSPRYKIIEKRQSVAFWCNPISGHATLYWYQQILGQGPKLLIQFQNNGVVDDSQLPKDRFSAERLKGVDSTLKIQPAKLEDSAVYLCASSLGQLSYEQYFGPGTRLTVT.

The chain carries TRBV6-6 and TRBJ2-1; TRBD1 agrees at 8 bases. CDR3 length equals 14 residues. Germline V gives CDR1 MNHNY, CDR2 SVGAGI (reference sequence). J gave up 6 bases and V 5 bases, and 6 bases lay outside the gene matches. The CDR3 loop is CASSKGDRTNEQFF. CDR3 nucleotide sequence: TGTGCCAGCAGTAAAGGGGACAGGACCAATGAGCAGTTCTTC.

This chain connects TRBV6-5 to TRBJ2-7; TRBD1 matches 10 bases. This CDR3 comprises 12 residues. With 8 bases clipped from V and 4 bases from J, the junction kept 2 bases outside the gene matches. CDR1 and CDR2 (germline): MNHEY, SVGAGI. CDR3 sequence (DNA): TGTGCCAGCGAGGACAGGGGGTACGAGCAGTACTTC. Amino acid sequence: CASEDRGYEQYF.

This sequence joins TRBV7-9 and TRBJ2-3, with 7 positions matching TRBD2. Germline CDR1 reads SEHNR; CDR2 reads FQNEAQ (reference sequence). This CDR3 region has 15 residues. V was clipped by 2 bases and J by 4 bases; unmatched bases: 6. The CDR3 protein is CASSLSLAGADTQYF. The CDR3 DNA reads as TGTGCCAGCAGCTTATCGTTAGCGGGTGCAGATACGCAGTATTTT.

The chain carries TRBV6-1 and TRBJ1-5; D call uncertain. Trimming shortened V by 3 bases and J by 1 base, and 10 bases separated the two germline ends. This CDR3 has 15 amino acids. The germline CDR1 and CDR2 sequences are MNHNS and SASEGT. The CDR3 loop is CASSDPGVSNQPQHF. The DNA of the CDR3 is TGTGCCAGCAGTGACCCGGGTGTGAGCAATCAGCCCCAGCATTTT.

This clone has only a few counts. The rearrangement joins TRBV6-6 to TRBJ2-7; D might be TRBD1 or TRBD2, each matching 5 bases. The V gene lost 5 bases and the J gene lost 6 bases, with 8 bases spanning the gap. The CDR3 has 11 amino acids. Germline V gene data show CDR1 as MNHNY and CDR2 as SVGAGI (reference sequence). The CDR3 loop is CASSHGTEQYF. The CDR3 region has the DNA TGTGCCAGCAGTCACGGGACCGAGCAGTACTTC.

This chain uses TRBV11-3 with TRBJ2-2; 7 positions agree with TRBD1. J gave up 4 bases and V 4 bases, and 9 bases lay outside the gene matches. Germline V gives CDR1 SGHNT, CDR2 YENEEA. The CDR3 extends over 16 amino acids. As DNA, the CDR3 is TGTGCCAGCAGCTCTTCCAGGGGGTTGAGCACCGGGGAGCTGTTTTTT. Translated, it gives CASSSSRGLSTGELFF.

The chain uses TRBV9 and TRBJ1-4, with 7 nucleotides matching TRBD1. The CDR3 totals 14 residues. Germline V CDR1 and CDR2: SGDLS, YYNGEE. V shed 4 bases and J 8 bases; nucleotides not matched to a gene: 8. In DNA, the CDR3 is TGTGCCAGCAGCTCAAGACAGGGAGGAGAAAAACTGTTTTTT. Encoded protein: CASSSRQGGEKLFF.

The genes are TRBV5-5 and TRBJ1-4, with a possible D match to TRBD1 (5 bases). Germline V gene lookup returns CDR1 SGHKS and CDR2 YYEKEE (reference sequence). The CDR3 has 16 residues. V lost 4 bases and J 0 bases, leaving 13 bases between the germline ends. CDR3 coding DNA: TGTGCCAGCAGCCCGAGGGGCGGGGCAACTAATGAAAAACTGTTTTTT. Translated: CASSPRGGATNEKLFF.

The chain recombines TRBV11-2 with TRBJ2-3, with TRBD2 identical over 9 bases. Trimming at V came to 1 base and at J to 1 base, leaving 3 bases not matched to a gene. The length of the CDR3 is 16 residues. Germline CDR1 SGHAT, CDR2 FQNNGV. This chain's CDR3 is CASSLGASGGTDTQYF. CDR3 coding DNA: TGTGCCAGCAGCTTAGGGGCTAGCGGGGGCACAGATACGCAGTATTTT.

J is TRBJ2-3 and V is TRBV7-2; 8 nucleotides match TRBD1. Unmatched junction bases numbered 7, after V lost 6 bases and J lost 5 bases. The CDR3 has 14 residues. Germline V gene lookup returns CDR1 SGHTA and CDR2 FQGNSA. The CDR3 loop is CASSSSDRVDTQYF. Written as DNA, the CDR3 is TGTGCCAGCAGTTCCTCGGACAGGGTAGATACGCAGTATTTT.

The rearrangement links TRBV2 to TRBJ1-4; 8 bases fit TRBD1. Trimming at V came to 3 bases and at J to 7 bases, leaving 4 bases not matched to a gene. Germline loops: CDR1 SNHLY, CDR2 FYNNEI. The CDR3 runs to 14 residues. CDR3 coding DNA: TGTGCCAGCAGTGATCGGACAGGGCGTGAAAAACTGTTTTTT. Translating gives CASSDRTGREKLFF.

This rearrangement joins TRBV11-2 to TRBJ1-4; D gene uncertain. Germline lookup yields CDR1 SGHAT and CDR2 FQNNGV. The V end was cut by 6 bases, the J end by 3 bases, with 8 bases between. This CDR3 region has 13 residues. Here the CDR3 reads CASSNRANEKLFF. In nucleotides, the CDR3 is TGTGCCAGCAGTAACAGAGCTAATGAAAAACTGTTTTTT.

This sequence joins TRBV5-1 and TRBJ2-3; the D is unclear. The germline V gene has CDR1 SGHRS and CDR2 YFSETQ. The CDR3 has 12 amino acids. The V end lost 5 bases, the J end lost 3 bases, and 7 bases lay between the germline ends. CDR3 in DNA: TGCGCCAGCAGGTGGGATACAGATACGCAGTATTTT. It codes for CASRWDTDTQYF.

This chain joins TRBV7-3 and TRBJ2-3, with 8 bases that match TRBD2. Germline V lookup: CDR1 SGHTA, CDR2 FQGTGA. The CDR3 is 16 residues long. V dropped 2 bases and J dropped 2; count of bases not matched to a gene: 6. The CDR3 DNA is TGTGCCAGCAGCTTACGCGGGGGGCAAAACACAGATACGCAGTATTTT. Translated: CASSLRGGQNTDTQYF.

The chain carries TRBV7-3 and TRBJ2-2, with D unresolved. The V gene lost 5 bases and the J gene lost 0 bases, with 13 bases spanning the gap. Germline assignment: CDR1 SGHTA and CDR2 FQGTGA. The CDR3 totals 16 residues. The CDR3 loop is CASSPGRLANTGELFF. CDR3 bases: TGTGCCAGCAGCCCCGGTAGACTCGCGAACACCGGGGAGCTGTTTTTT.

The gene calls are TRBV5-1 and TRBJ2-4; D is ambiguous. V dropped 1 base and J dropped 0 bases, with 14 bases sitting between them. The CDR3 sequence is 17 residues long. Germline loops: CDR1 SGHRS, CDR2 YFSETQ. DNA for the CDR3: TGCGCCAGCAGCTTGTTAGGGCAGGATTTAGCCAAAAACATTCAGTACTTC. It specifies CASSLLGQDLAKNIQYF.

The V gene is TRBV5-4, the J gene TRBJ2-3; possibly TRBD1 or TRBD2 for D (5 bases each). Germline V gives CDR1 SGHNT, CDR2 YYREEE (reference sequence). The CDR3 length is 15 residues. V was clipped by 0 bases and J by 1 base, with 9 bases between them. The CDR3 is CASSLGGGGTDTQYF. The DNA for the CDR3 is TGTGCCAGCAGCTTGGGTGGGGGTGGCACAGATACGCAGTATTTT.

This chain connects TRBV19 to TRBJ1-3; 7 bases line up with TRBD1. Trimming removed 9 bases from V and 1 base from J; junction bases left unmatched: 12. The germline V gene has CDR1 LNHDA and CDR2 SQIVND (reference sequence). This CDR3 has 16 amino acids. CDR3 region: CASDETGFRSGNTIYF. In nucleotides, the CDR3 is TGTGCCAGCGACGAGACAGGGTTTCGTTCTGGAAACACCATATATTTT.

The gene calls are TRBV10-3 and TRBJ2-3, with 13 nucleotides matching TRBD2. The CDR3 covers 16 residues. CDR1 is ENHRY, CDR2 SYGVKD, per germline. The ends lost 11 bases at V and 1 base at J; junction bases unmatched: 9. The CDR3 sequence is CAVETGTSGGTDTQYF. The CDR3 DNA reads TGTGCCGTAGAAACCGGGACTAGCGGGGGCACAGATACGCAGTATTTT.

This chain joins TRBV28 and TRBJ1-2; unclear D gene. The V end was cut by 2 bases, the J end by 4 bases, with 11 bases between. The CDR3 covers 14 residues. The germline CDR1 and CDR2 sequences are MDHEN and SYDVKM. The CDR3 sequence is CASSLELGSYGYTF. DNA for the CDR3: TGTGCCAGCAGTTTAGAGCTTGGGTCCTATGGCTACACCTTC.

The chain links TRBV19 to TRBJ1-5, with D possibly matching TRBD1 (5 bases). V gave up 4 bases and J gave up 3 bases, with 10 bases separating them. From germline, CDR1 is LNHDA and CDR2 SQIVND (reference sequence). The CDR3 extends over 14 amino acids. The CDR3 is CASSRDSNNQPQHF. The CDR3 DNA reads TGTGCCAGTAGTAGAGACAGCAACAATCAGCCCCAGCATTTT.

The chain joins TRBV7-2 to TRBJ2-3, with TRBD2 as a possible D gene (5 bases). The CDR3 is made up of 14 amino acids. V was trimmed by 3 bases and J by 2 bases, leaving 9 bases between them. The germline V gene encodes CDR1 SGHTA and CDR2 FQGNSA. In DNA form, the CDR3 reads TGTGCCAGCAGCTTTTGGGGAGCCACAGATACGCAGTATTTT. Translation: CASSFWGATDTQYF.

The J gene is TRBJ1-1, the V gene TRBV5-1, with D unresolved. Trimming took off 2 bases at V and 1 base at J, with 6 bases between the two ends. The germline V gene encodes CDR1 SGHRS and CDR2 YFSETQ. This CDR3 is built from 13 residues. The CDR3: CASSLWQNTEAFF. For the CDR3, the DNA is TGCGCCAGCAGCTTATGGCAGAACACTGAAGCTTTCTTT.

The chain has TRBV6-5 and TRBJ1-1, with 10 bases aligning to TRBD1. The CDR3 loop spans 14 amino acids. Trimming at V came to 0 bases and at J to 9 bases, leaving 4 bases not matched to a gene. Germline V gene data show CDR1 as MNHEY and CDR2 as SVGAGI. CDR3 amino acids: CASSYSSDRGQAFF. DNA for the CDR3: TGTGCCAGCAGTTACTCGAGTGACAGGGGGCAAGCTTTCTTT.